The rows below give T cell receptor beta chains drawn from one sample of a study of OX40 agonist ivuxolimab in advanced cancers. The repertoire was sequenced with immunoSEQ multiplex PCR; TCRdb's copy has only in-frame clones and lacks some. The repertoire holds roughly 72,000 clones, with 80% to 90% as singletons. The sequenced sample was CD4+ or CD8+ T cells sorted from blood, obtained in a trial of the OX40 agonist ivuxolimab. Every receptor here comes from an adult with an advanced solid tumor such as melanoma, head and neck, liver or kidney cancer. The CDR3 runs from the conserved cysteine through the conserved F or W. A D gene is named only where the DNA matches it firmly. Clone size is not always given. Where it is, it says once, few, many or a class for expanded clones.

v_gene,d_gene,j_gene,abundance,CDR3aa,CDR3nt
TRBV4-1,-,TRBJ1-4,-,CASSQGPGRTKEKLFF,TGCGCCAGCAGCCAAGGACCGGGACGTACGAAAGAAAAACTGTTTTTT
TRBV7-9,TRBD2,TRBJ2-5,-,CASSPSSGGLRDQETQYF,TGTGCCAGCAGCCCCTCTAGCGGGGGGCTTCGGGATCAAGAGACCCAGTACTTC
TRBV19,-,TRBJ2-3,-,CASSGSGVSTDTQYF,TGTGCCAGTAGCGGGAGTGGGGTAAGCACAGATACGCAGTATTTT
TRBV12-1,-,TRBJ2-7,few,CASSFAGQGGRYEQYF,TGTGCCAGCAGCTTTGCGGGACAGGGGGGTCGGTACGAGCAGTACTTC
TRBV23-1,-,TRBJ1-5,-,CASSQYWWSNQPQHF,TGCGCCAGCAGTCAATACTGGTGGAGCAATCAGCCCCAGCATTTT
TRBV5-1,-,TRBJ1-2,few,CASSFREDYGYTF,TGCGCCAGCAGCTTCCGGGAAGACTATGGCTACACCTTC
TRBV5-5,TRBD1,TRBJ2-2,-,CASSLWGQGANTGELFF,TGTGCCAGCAGCTTGTGGGGACAGGGCGCGAACACCGGGGAGCTGTTTTTT
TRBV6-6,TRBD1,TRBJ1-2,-,CASSSITQGAIYGYTF,TGTGCCAGCAGTTCCATCACACAGGGGGCGATCTATGGCTACACCTTC
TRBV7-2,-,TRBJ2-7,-,CASSLGGLARGEQYF,TGTGCCAGCAGCTTAGGGGGGCTTGCCCGGGGTGAGCAGTACTTC
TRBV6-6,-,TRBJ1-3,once,CASSYRGDSGNTIYF,TGTGCCAGCAGTTACAGAGGCGACTCTGGAAACACCATATATTTT
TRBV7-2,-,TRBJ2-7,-,CASSLGAGLPYEQYF,TGTGCCAGCAGCTTAGGGGCCGGACTCCCATACGAGCAGTACTTC
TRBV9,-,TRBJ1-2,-,CASSAEWILGEGYTF,TGTGCCAGCAGCGCGGAGTGGATTCTCGGGGAAGGCTACACCTTC
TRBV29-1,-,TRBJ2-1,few,CSGQGIDEQFF,TGCAGCGGTCAGGGCATCGATGAGCAGTTCTTC
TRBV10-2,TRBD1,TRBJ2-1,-,CASRRTGESNEQFF,TGCGCCAGCAGAAGAACAGGGGAGAGCAATGAGCAGTTCTTC
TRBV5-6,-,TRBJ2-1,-,CASSLLGSNNEQFF,TGTGCCAGCAGCTTGCTCGGCAGTAACAATGAGCAGTTCTTC
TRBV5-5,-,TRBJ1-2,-,CASSLARVGYTF,TGTGCCAGCAGCTTGGCCAGGGTTGGCTACACCTTC